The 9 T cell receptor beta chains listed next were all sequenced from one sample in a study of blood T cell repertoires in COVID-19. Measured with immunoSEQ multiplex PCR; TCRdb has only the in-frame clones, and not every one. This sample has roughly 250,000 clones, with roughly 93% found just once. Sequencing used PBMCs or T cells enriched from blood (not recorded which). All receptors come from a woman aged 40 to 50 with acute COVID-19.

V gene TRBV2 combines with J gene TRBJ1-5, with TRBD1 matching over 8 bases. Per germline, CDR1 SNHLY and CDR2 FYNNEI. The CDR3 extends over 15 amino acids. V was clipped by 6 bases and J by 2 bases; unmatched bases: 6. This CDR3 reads CASRSRTGRNQPQHF. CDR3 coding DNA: TGTGCCAGCAGGAGCCGGACAGGGCGCAATCAGCCCCAGCATTTT.

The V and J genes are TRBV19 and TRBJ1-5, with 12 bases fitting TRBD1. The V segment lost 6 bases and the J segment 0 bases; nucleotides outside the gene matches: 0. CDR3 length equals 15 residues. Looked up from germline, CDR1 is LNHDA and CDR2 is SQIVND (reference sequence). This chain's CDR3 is CASRGQGASNQPQHF. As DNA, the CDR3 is TGTGCCAGTAGGGGACAGGGGGCTAGCAATCAGCCCCAGCATTTT.

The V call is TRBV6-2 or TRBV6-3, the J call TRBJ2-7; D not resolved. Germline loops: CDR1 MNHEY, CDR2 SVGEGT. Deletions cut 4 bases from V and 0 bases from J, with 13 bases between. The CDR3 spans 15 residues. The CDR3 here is CASSSPVISSYEQYF. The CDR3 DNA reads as TGTGCCAGCAGTTCGCCGGTAATTAGCTCCTACGAGCAGTACTTC.

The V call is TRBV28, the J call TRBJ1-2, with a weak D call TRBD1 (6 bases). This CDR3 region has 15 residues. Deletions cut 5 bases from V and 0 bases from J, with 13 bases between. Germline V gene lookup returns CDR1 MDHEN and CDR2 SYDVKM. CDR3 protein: CASSGGGRANYGYTF. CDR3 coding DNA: TGTGCCAGCAGTGGGGGGGGCAGAGCTAACTATGGCTACACCTTC.

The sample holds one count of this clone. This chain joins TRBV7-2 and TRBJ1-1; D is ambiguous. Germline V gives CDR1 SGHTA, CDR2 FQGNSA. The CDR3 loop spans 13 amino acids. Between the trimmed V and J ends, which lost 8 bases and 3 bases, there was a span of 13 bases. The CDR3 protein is CASGYQRDTEAFF. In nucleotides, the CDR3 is TGTGCCAGCGGCTATCAGAGGGACACTGAAGCTTTCTTT. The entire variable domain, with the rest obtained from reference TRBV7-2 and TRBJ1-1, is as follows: GAGVSQSPSNKVTEKGKDVELRCDPISGHTALYWYRQSLGQGLEFLIYFQGNSAPDKSGLPSDRFSAERTGGSVSTLTIQRTQQEDSAVYLCASGYQRDTEAFFGQGTRLTVV.

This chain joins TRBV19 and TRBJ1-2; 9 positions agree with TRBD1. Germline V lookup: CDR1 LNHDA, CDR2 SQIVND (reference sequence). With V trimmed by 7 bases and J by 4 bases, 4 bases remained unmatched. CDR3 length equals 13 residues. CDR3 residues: CASMRGQGYGYTF. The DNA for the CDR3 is TGTGCCAGTATGCGGGGACAGGGCTATGGCTACACCTTC.

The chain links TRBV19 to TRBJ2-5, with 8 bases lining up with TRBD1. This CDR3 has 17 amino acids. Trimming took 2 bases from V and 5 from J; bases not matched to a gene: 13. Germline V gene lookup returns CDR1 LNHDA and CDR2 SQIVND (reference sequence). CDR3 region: CASSIRGRGRQGETQYF. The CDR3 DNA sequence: TGTGCCAGTAGTATACGAGGCAGGGGGCGCCAGGGGGAGACCCAGTACTTC.

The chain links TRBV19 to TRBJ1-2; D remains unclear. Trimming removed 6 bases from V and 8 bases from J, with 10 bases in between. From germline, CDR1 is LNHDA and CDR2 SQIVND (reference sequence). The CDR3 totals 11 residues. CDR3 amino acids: CASREGGGYTF. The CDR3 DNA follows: TGTGCCAGTAGAGAGGGAGGCGGCTACACCTTC.

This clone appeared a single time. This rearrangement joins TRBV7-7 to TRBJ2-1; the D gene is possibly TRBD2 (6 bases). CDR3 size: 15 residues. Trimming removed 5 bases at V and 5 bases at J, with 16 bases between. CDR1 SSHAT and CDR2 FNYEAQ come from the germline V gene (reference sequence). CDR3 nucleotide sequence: TGTGCCAGCAGCGCGGGGTCTGGGGAAAACAATGAGCAGTTCTTC. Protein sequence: CASSAGSGENNEQFF.